Shown below are 12 T cell receptor beta chains from a single sample sequenced in a study of beta chain features in type 1 diabetes. Expressed TCRB transcripts were sequenced because the entire RNA isolate underwent reverse transcription. The repertoire was sequenced with immunoSEQ multiplex PCR; TCRdb's copy has only in-frame clones and lacks some. The sample yields 220,000 or so clones, about 71% seen once. Sequenced sample: naive CD4+ T cells from blood. These receptor sequences come from a young man in good health.

This chain links TRBV7-2 with TRBJ1-5; 8 nucleotides align to TRBD1. The CDR3 totals 14 residues. V trimming: 5 bases; J trimming: 6 bases; junction bases outside the gene matches: 6. The germline CDR1 and CDR2 sequences are SGHTA and FQGNSA. The CDR3 loop reads CASSLRGRGQPQHF. The CDR3 DNA is TGTGCCAGCAGCCTCAGGGGGCGAGGTCAGCCCCAGCATTTT.

This CDR3 reads CAISDSGRSEQYF. The CDR3, as DNA: TGTGCCATCAGTGATAGCGGGAGGAGCGAGCAGTACTTC. V usage is TRBV10-3 and J usage is TRBJ2-7; 10 nucleotides align to TRBD2. This CDR3 comprises 13 residues. Germline trimming cut 3 bases from V and 6 bases from J; bases unmatched to any gene: 2. Germline V lookup: CDR1 ENHRY, CDR2 SYGVKD.

The count of this clone is one. CDR3 in amino acids: CASSLFGNTYGYTF. The CDR3 bases are TGTGCCAGCAGCTTATTTGGGAATACCTATGGCTACACCTTC. The chain employs TRBV7-9 and TRBJ1-2; D call uncertain. Trimming shortened V by 2 bases and J by 4 bases, and 11 bases separated the two germline ends. In germline, CDR1 is SEHNR, CDR2 FQNEAQ (reference sequence). The CDR3 extends over 14 amino acids.

This sequence joins TRBV30 and TRBJ1-5; D unclear. Germline V lookup: CDR1 GTSNPN, CDR2 SVGIG (reference sequence). The CDR3 totals 14 residues. Trimming took off 2 bases at V and 3 bases at J, with 11 bases between the two ends. CDR3 bases: TGTGCCTGGAGTTTGTCGGGGAACAATCAGCCCCAGCATTTT. Residues: CAWSLSGNNQPQHF.

CDR3 nucleotide sequence: TGTGCCTGGAGTTCTGGTAATCCCCCCCAAGAGACCCAGTACTTC. Its translation: CAWSSGNPPQETQYF. The chain carries TRBV30 and TRBJ2-5; D is ambiguous. The CDR3 is 15 residues long. The germline gives CDR1 GTSNPN, CDR2 SVGIG (reference sequence). Deletions cut 2 bases from V and 1 base from J, with 14 bases between.

The chain links TRBV29-1 to TRBJ2-3; maybe TRBD2 (7 bases). The germline V and J ends were trimmed by 6 bases and 0 bases, with 16 bases remaining between them. Germline CDR1 SQVTM, CDR2 ANQGSEA. The CDR3 sequence is 15 residues long. The CDR3 reads CSVAGAAGSTDTQYF. The CDR3 DNA is TGCAGCGTGGCGGGGGCGGCGGGAAGCACAGATACGCAGTATTTT.

This clone was seen only a few times. The V and J genes are TRBV2 and TRBJ1-5, with 7 nucleotides matching TRBD1. Trimming cost V 3 bases and J 6 bases; bases outside gene matches: 2. CDR3 size: 13 residues. CDR1 and CDR2 from the germline V gene are SNHLY and FYNNEI. CDR3: CASSDRGGQPQHF. The CDR3, as DNA: TGTGCCAGCAGTGACAGGGGGGGTCAGCCCCAGCATTTT.

This clone was seen more than once but under ten times. The J gene is TRBJ2-2, the V gene TRBV25-1, with a weak D call TRBD1 (6 bases). Between the trimmed V and J ends, which lost 4 bases and 6 bases, there was a span of 15 bases. The CDR3 contains 15 residues. Germline CDR1 and CDR2: MGHDK and SYGVNS. The CDR3: CASSGFTGLAGELFF. CDR3 bases: TGTGCCAGCAGTGGATTTACAGGGCTAGCCGGGGAGCTGTTTTTT.

The chain joins TRBV7-9 to TRBJ1-1; D is ambiguous. Germline-derived CDR1 and CDR2 are SEHNR and FQNEAQ (reference sequence). CDR3 size: 14 residues. V was clipped by 3 bases and J by 2 bases, with 10 bases between them. The CDR3 loop is CASSFLTLNTEAFF. CDR3 in DNA: TGTGCCAGCAGCTTCCTGACATTAAACACTGAAGCTTTCTTT.

This clone was seen a handful of times. The V gene is TRBV14, the J gene TRBJ2-1; no firm D call. V lost 5 bases and J 0 bases, leaving 11 bases between the germline ends. The CDR3 is 15 amino acids. Germline CDR1 and CDR2: SGHDN and FVKESK. CDR3 in amino acids: CASSSSGYSYNEQFF. CDR3 DNA sequence: TGTGCCAGCAGCTCCTCGGGTTACTCCTACAATGAGCAGTTCTTC.

The rearrangement uses TRBV5-6 and TRBJ2-1, with 8 bases that match TRBD2. The CDR3 length is 15 residues. Germline-derived CDR1 and CDR2 are SGHDT and YYEEEE. V was clipped by 2 bases and J by 8 bases; unmatched bases: 9. The CDR3 protein is CASSFQRTSIYEQFF. The CDR3 region has the DNA TGTGCCAGCAGCTTCCAGCGGACTAGCATCTATGAGCAGTTCTTC. The full variable domain, its missing parts supplied by reference TRBV5-6 and TRBJ2-1, is DAGVTQSPTHLIKTRGQQVTLRCSPKSGHDTVSWYQQALGQGPQFIFQYYEEEERQRGNFPDRFSGHQFPNYSSELNVNALLLGDSALYLCASSFQRTSIYEQFFGPGTRLTVL.

The chain carries TRBV30 and TRBJ1-2; D is ambiguous. CDR1 is GTSNPN, CDR2 SVGIG, per germline (reference sequence). The CDR3 has 14 amino acids. V was shortened by 3 bases and J by 4 bases, with 15 bases between the two germline ends. The CDR3 nucleotides read TGTGCCTGGAGGGGTTTAGGGTTCGCCTATGGCTACACCTTC. Its translation: CAWRGLGFAYGYTF.